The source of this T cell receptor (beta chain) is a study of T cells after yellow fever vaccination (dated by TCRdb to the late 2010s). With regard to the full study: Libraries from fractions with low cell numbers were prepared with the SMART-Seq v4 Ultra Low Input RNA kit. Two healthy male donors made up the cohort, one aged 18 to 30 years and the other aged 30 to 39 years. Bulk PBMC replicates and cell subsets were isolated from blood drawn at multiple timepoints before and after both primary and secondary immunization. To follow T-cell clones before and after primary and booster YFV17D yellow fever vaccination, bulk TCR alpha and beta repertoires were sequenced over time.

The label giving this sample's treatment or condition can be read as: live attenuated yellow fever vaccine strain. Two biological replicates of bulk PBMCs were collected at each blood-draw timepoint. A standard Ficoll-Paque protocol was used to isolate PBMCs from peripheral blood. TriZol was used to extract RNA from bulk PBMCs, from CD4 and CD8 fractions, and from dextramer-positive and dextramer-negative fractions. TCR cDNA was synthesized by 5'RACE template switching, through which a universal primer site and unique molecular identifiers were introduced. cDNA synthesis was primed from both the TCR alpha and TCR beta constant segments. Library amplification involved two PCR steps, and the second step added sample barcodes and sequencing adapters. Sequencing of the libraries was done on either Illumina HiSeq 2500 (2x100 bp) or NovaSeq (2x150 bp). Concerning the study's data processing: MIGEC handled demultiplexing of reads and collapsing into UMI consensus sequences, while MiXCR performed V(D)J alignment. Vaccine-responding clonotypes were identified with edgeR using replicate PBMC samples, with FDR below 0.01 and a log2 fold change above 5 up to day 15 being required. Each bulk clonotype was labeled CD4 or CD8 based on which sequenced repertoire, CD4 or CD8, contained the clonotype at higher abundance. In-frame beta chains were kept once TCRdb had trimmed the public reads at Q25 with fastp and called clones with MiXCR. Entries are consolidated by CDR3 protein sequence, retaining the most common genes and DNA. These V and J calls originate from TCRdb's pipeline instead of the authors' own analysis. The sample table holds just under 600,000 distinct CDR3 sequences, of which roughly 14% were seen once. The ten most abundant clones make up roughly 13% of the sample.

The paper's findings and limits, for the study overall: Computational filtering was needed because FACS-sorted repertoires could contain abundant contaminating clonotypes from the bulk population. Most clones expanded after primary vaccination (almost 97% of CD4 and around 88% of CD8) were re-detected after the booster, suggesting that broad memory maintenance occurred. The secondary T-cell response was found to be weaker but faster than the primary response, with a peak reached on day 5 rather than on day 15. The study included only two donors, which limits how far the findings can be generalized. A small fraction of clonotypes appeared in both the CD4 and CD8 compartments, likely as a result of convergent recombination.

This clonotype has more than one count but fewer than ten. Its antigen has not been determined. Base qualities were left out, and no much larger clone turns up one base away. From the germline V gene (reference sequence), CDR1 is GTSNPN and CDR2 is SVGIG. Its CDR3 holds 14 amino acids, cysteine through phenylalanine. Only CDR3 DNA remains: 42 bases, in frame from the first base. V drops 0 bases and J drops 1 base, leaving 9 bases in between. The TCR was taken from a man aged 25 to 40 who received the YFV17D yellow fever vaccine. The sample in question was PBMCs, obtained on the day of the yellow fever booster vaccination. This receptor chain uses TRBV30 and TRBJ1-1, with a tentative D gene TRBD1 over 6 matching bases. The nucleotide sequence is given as TGTGCCTGGAGTGTATGGGACACGAACACTGAAGCTTTCTTT. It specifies CAWSVWDTNTEAFF.